The 21 T cell receptor beta chains below all came from one sample that was sequenced in a study of cytomegalovirus exposure and HLA in healthy donors. PCR involved 60 Vbeta and 13 Jbeta primers. Repertoires were generated with immunoSEQ multiplex PCR, while TCRdb's copy carries only in-frame clones and drops some. The data include about 40,000 clones; the top ten clones carry approximately 6.2%. Sequencing was done on a sample of PBMCs. Source of these receptors: a man younger than 45 in good health and CMV-seronegative.

The chain carries TRBV29-1 and TRBJ2-2; perhaps TRBD2 as D (7 bases). CDR3 length: 12 residues. From germline, CDR1 is SQVTM and CDR2 ANQGSEA. Trimming pared 6 bases from V and 6 bases from J, leaving 11 bases between. In nucleotides, the CDR3 is TGCAGCGTAGGGGGGGCGGCCGGGGAGCTGTTTTTT. Its translation: CSVGGAAGELFF.

The chain recombines TRBV18 with TRBJ1-2; weak D call: TRBD1 (5 bases). CDR1 and CDR2 (germline): KGHSH, LQKENI. Between the trimmed V and J ends, which lost 1 base and 2 bases, there was a span of 5 bases. The CDR3 runs to 13 residues. The CDR3 nucleotides are TGTGCCAGCTCACCACAGGGGAACTATGGCTACACCTTC. The encoded protein is CASSPQGNYGYTF.

The chain uses TRBV5-6 and TRBJ2-5, with 10 bases that match TRBD1. Trimming at V came to 2 bases and at J to 2 bases, leaving 9 bases not matched to a gene. Germline CDR1 SGHDT, CDR2 YYEEEE. The CDR3 is 17 amino acids. CDR3 bases: TGTGCCAGCAGCTTTGGACAGGGGGGTGTTATACAAGAGACCCAGTACTTC. Its translation is CASSFGQGGVIQETQYF.

The chain carries TRBV9 and TRBJ2-1, with 13 positions matching TRBD2. Germline CDR1 reads SGDLS; CDR2 reads YYNGEE. The V gene end was trimmed by 3 bases and the J gene end by 3 bases; junction bases not matched to a gene: 6. This CDR3 spans 17 amino acids. The CDR3 DNA follows: TGTGCCAGCAGCGACAGACTAGCGGGGGGAAACTACAATGAGCAGTTCTTC. It encodes CASSDRLAGGNYNEQFF.

The chain links TRBV4-3 to TRBJ1-6; maybe TRBD1 (6 bases). CDR3 size: 16 residues. Germline CDR1 reads LGHNA; CDR2 reads YSLEER. V gave up 4 bases and J gave up 4 bases, with 14 bases separating them. The CDR3 protein is CASSPARDIYNSPLHF. CDR3 coding DNA: TGCGCCAGCAGCCCCGCCCGGGACATATATAATTCACCCCTCCACTTT.

The V gene is TRBV14, the J gene TRBJ1-1, with D perhaps TRBD1 (5 bases). This CDR3 contains 20 residues. V lost 1 base and J 4 bases, leaving 28 bases between the germline ends. CDR1 is SGHDN, CDR2 FVKESK, per germline. CDR3 sequence reads: CASSQVGQGVGGLEITEAFF. The CDR3 DNA reads as TGTGCCAGCAGCCAAGTCGGACAAGGGGTTGGTGGGTTGGAAATCACTGAAGCTTTCTTT.

This sequence joins TRBV5-4 and TRBJ2-7; 9 nucleotides agree with TRBD2. With 0 bases clipped from V and 4 bases from J, the junction kept 5 bases outside the gene matches. The CDR3 is 15 amino acids. Per germline, CDR1 SGHNT and CDR2 YYREEE (reference sequence). In DNA, the CDR3 is TGTGCCAGCAGCTTGGGGCGGGGGGGCCGGTACGAGCAGTACTTC. Translating gives CASSLGRGGRYEQYF.

V gene TRBV13 combines with J gene TRBJ1-4; tentatively, D is TRBD1 (5 bases). Looked up from germline, CDR1 is PRHDT and CDR2 is FYEKMQ (reference sequence). The CDR3 sequence is 14 residues long. The V gene lost 5 bases and the J gene lost 4 bases, with 11 bases spanning the gap. CDR3 sequence reads: CASSAGRSNEKLFF. The CDR3, as DNA: TGTGCCAGCAGCGCGGGACGGAGTAATGAAAAACTGTTTTTT.

The rearrangement joins TRBV9 to TRBJ2-5; 13 bases line up with TRBD2. V gave up 3 bases and J gave up 2 bases; unmatched junction bases: 4. The V gene's germline CDR1 is SGDLS and CDR2 YYNGEE. This CDR3 region has 16 residues. CDR3 sequence: CASSGPGLAGQETQYF. The DNA for the CDR3 is TGTGCCAGCAGCGGTCCGGGACTAGCGGGACAAGAGACCCAGTACTTC.

The chain is built from TRBV5-4 and TRBJ2-6; D not certain. CDR3 length equals 16 residues. Germline V gene lookup returns CDR1 SGHNT and CDR2 YYREEE (reference sequence). V was clipped by 0 bases and J by 3 bases, with 10 bases between them. The CDR3 region is CASSLVVGFGANVLTF. In DNA form, the CDR3 reads TGTGCCAGCAGCTTGGTAGTGGGCTTTGGGGCCAACGTCCTGACTTTC.

The V and J genes are TRBV15 and TRBJ1-3, with a weak D call TRBD1 (5 bases). V was trimmed by 0 bases and J by 2 bases, leaving 5 bases between them. The CDR3 is 14 amino acids. CDR1 LNHNV and CDR2 YYDKDF come from the germline V gene (reference sequence). The CDR3 bases are TGTGCCACCAGCAGAGAAGGGGCTGGAAACACCATATATTTT. Its protein is CATSREGAGNTIYF.

This chain connects TRBV4-3 to TRBJ1-2, with 9 bases aligning to TRBD1. V was pared by 3 bases and J by 6 bases, with 8 bases of the junction left unmatched. The CDR3 consists of 15 residues. Germline V CDR1 and CDR2: LGHNA, YSLEER. The CDR3 loop reads CASSQNSRTGDGYTF. The CDR3 coding sequence is TGCGCCAGCAGCCAGAACTCCCGGACAGGGGATGGCTACACCTTC.

The chain joins TRBV5-6 to TRBJ1-1; maybe TRBD1 (6 bases). The ends were cut back, 5 bases at V and 4 bases at J, with 18 bases in the middle. The CDR3 sequence is 15 residues long. Germline assignment: CDR1 SGHDT and CDR2 YYEEEE. CDR3 sequence reads: CASSSPRGGATEAFF. The CDR3 DNA is TGTGCCAGCAGTTCCCCCAGGGGTGGGGCCACTGAAGCTTTCTTT.

J is TRBJ2-2 and V is TRBV6-6; D might be TRBD1 (5 bases). V was clipped by 7 bases and J by 1 base, with 10 bases between them. Germline V gene sequence: CDR1 MNHNY, CDR2 SVGAGI (reference sequence). The CDR3 length is 14 residues. In nucleotides, the CDR3 is TGTGCCAGCATTCGGACACAGAACACCGGGGAGCTGTTTTTT. It is translated as CASIRTQNTGELFF.

The rearrangement joins TRBV5-1 to TRBJ1-1, with D possibly matching TRBD1 (5 bases). The CDR3 extends over 14 amino acids. V was trimmed by 1 base and J by 4 bases, leaving 11 bases between them. The germline V gene has CDR1 SGHRS and CDR2 YFSETQ. CDR3 sequence: CASSLQGQGTEAFF. The CDR3 nucleotides read TGCGCCAGCAGCTTGCAGGGCCAGGGCACTGAAGCTTTCTTT.

The V and J genes are TRBV7-9 and TRBJ2-5; the D gene is possibly TRBD2 (6 bases). The CDR3 spans 12 residues. CDR1 SEHNR and CDR2 FQNEAQ come from the germline V gene (reference sequence). V was clipped by 5 bases and J by 7 bases, with 11 bases between them. Here the CDR3 reads CASSGPGGTQYF. The CDR3 coding sequence is TGTGCCAGCAGCGGCCCCGGGGGGACCCAGTACTTC.

This sequence joins TRBV4-3 and TRBJ2-1, with unresolved D. From germline, CDR1 is LGHNA and CDR2 YSLEER. Trimming shortened V by 0 bases and J by 8 bases, and 11 bases separated the two germline ends. The CDR3 covers 14 residues. CDR3 nucleotide sequence: TGCGCCAGCAGCCAAGACCCCGGTATCCATGAGCAGTTCTTC. It codes for CASSQDPGIHEQFF.

The rearrangement joins TRBV6-5 to TRBJ1-3, with D maybe TRBD1 (6 bases). V was trimmed by 5 bases and J by 7 bases, leaving 15 bases between them. From germline, CDR1 is MNHEY and CDR2 SVGAGI. The CDR3 length is 14 residues. CDR3 DNA: TGTGCCAGCAGTCAGGGGAGGGAGGGCAACACCATATATTTT. Amino acids: CASSQGREGNTIYF.

The rearrangement joins TRBV7-2 to TRBJ1-2; D call uncertain. CDR1 is SGHTA and CDR2 is FQGNSA in the germline V gene. The CDR3 loop spans 13 amino acids. V was trimmed by 0 bases and J by 3 bases, leaving 5 bases between them. The CDR3 DNA reads TGTGCCAGCAGCTTAGCCGGGGACTATGGCTACACCTTC. The encoded protein is CASSLAGDYGYTF.

In the case of this clone: Its ends do not fully match the called genes, so a read error is possible. The chain is built from TRBV5-6 and TRBJ2-7; perhaps TRBD2 as D (6 bases). From germline, CDR1 is SGHDT and CDR2 YYEEEE. The length of the CDR3 is 13 residues. The CDR3 coding sequence is TGTGCCAGCAGCGGGCGGGACCGGTACGAGCAGTCCTTC. Its translation is CASSGRDRYEQSF. The whole variable domain, filled in from reference TRBV5-6 and TRBJ2-7, reads DAGVTQSPTHLIKTRGQQVTLRCSPKSGHDTVSWYQQALGQGPQFIFQYYEEEERQRGNFPDRFSGHQFPNYSSELNVNALLLGDSALYLCASSGRDRYEQSFGPGTRLTVT.

This sequence joins TRBV5-4 and TRBJ2-3, with a possible D match to TRBD1 (5 bases). Trimming shortened V by 4 bases and J by 5 bases, and 23 bases separated the two germline ends. This CDR3 spans 17 amino acids. CDR1 and CDR2 from the germline V gene are SGHNT and YYREEE (reference sequence). CDR3 loop: CASSRPSSGAVVDTQYF. The DNA for the CDR3 is TGTGCCAGCAGCCGTCCCTCTTCTGGGGCGGTTGTAGATACGCAGTATTTT.